This TCR beta chain was recorded in a study of blood T cell repertoires in COVID-19. About the study: The United States, Italy and Spain provided the acute and convalescent COVID-19 samples.

V lost 2 bases to trimming and J lost 5 bases, with 17 bases between them. Germline CDR1 and CDR2: SGHRS and YFSETQ. The CDR3 sequence is 16 residues long. Original data processing: Nucleated cell number was recorded as an estimate derived from reference gene primer amplification. The assay was immunoSEQ multiplex PCR, and TCRdb's table has in-frame clones only and misses some. D and trimming come from the DNA, and the V and J calls and clone size come from that table. The repertoire includes some 530,000 clones, 70% to 90% of them detected once, and more than 7.5% sits in the top ten. The chain links TRBV5-1 to TRBJ2-1; D may be TRBD1 (6 bases). Sequenced: PBMCs or T cells enriched from blood (not recorded which). This receptor was identified in a woman in her fifties or sixties who had recovered from COVID-19. CDR3 coding DNA: TGCGCCAGCAGCTTATCCGGGACATCCCGGCACAATGAGCAGTTCTTC. Translated: CASSLSGTSRHNEQFF.